One T cell receptor beta chain is described in this entry. What it binds is unknown. This entry is derived from a study of T cell repertoires in cytomegalovirus infection. Study context: Epitope selection comprised recently identified HLA-C-restricted CMV epitopes and well-studied HLA-B-restricted CMV epitopes. From public TCR beta signatures came an indication of both CMV infection and matching HLA type.

A single record per CDR3 protein comes from TCRdb applying MiXCR to the reads. Of 650,000 to 900,000 distinct CDR3 sequences listed, about 31% are singletons. Germline assignment: CDR1 DFQATT and CDR2 SNEGSKA (reference sequence). V was shortened by 5 bases and J by 3 bases, with 22 bases between the two germline ends. The CDR3 spans 16 residues. Sequences were derived from cultured CD8+ T cells from PBMCs, sampled from culture after CMV antigen stimulation. The TCR was taken from a human donor in good health (CMV status not recorded). Some clones in this sample may be carry-over from other donors' samples. This chain links TRBV20-1 with TRBJ1-2; a possible D gene is TRBD1 (5 bases). CDR3 residues: CSAETEGSHGDYGYTF. For the CDR3, the DNA is TGCAGTGCTGAAACAGAGGGGAGTCACGGGGACTATGGCTACACCTTC.